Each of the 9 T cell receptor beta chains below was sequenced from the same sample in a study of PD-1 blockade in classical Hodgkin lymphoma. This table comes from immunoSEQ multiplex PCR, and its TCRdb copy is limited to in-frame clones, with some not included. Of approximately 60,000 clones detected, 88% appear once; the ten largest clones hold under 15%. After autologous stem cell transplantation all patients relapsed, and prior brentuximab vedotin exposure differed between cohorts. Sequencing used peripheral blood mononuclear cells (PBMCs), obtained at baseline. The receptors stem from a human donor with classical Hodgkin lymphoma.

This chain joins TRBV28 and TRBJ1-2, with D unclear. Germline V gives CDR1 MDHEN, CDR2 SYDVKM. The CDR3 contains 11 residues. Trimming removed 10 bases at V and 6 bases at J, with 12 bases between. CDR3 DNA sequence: TGTGCCACTATGGGGTTGGATGGCTACACCTTC. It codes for CATMGLDGYTF.

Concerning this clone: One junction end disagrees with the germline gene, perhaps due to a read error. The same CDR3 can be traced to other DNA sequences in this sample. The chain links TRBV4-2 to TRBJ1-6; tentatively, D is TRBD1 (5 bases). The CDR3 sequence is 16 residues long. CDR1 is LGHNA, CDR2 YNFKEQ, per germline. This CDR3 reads CASSQDGAIGTSPLHF. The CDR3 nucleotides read TGTGCCAGTAGCCAAGATGGGGCCATAGGTACTTCACCCCTCCACTTT.

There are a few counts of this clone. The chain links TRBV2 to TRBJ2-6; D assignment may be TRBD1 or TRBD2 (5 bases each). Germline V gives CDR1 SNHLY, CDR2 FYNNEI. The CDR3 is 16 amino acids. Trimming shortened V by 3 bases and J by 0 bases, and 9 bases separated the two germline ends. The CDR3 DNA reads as TGTGCCAGCAGTGAGAGGGGAGACTCTGGGGCCAACGTCCTGACTTTC. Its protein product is CASSERGDSGANVLTF.

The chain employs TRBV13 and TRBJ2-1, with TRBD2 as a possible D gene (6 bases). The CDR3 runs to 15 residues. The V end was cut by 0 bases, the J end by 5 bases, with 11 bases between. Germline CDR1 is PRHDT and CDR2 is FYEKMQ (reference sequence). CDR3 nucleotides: TGTGCCAGCAGCTTAGGCGGCGGGGCGCACAATGAGCAGTTCTTC. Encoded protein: CASSLGGGAHNEQFF. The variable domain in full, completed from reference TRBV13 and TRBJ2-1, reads AAGVIQSPRHLIKEKRETATLKCYPIPRHDTVYWYQQGPGQDPQFLISFYEKMQSDKGSIPDRFSAQQFSDYHSELNMSSLELGDSALYFCASSLGGGAHNEQFFGPGTRLTVL.

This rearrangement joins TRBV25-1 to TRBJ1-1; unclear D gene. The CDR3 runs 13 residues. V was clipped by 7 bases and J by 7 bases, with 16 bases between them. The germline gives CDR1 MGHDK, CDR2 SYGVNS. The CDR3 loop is CASKNSGTLEAFF. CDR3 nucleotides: TGTGCCAGCAAAAATTCCGGCACCCTTGAAGCTTTCTTT.

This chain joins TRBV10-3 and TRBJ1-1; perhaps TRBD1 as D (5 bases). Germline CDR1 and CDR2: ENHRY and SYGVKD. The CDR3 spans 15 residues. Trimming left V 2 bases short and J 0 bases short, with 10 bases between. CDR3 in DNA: TGTGCCATCAGTGAGCGTGCGGGGGTGAACACTGAAGCTTTCTTT. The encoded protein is CAISERAGVNTEAFF.

The CDR3 DNA sequence: TGTGCCAGCAGCCCCGTCCTCCCGTACTATGGCTACACCTTC. Its translation: CASSPVLPYYGYTF. The chain couples TRBV7-8 to TRBJ1-2; D remains ambiguous. Germline-derived CDR1 and CDR2 are SGHVS and FQNEAQ. The CDR3 length is 14 residues. Trimming took off 5 bases at V and 3 bases at J, with 13 bases between the two ends.

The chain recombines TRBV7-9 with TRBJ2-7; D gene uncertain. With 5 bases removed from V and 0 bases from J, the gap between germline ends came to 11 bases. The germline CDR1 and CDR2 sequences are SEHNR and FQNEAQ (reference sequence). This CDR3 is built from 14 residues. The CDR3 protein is CASSPIRSSYEQYF. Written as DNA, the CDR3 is TGTGCCAGCAGCCCGATTAGAAGCTCCTACGAGCAGTACTTC. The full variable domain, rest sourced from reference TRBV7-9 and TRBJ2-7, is DTGVSQNPRHKITKRGQNVTFRCDPISEHNRLYWYRQTLGQGPEFLTYFQNEAQLEKSRLLSDRFSAERPKGSFSTLEIQRTEQGDSAMYLCASSPIRSSYEQYFGPGTRLTVT.

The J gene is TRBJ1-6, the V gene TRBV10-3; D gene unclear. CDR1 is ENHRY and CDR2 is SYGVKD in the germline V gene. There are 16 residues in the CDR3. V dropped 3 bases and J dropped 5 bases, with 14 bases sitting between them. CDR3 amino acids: CAISDSQNQDNSPLHF. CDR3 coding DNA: TGTGCCATCAGTGATTCACAGAACCAAGATAATTCACCCCTCCACTTT.